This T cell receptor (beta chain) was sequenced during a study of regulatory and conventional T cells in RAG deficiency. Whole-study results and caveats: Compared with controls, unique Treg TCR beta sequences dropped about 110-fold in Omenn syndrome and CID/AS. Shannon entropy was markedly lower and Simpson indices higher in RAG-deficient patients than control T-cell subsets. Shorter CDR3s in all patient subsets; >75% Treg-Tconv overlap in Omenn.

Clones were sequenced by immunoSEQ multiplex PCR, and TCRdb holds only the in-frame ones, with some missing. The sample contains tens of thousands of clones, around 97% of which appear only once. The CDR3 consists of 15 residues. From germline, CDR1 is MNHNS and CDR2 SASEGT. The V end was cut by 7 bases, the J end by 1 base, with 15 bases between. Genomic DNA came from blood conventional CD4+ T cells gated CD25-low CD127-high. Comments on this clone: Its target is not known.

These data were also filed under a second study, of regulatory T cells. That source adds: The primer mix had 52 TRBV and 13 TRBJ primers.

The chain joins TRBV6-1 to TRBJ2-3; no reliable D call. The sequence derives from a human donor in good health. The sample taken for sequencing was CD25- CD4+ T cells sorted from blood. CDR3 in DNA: TGTGCCAGCACCCTAGGAACGATCCGCACAGATACGCAGTATTTT. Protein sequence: CASTLGTIRTDTQYF.